This entry lists 19 T cell receptor beta chains sequenced from one sample in a study of shared clonotypes between healthy human individuals. Data came from immunoSEQ multiplex PCR; TCRdb stores just in-frame clones and leaves some out. The sample yields a few hundred thousand clones, around three quarters seen once. Input material: PBMCs. These TCRs come from a middle-aged woman in good health. Some clones in this sample may be carry-over from other donors' samples.

This clone was counted only a few times. A much larger clone sits a single nucleotide away, making a read error possible. Other DNA sequences within the sample encode an identical CDR3. The V and J genes are TRBV30 and TRBJ1-5; unclear D gene. Germline V gene lookup returns CDR1 GTSNPN and CDR2 SVGIG (reference sequence). V was cut by 0 bases and J by 2 bases, with 5 bases left in between. The CDR3 runs 13 residues. CDR3 residues: CAWSVGGNQPQHF. CDR3 sequence (DNA): TGTGCCTGGAGTGTCGGGGGCAATCAGCCCCAGCATTTT.

In the case of this clone: A much bigger clone sits one base away, suggesting this may be a read error. The gene calls are TRBV27 and TRBJ1-2; 7 bases line up with TRBD1. The CDR3 covers 12 residues. Germline CDR1 and CDR2: MNHEY and SMNVEV (reference sequence). With 9 bases clipped from V and 2 bases from J, the junction kept 3 bases outside the gene matches. This CDR3 is CASLGQNYGYTF. CDR3 nucleotide sequence: TGTGCCAGTCTGGGACAGAACTATGGCTACACCTTC.

The V call is TRBV28, the J call TRBJ1-1; tentative D call: TRBD1 (5 bases). Germline CDR1 and CDR2: MDHEN and SYDVKM. This CDR3 is 12 amino acids long. Trimming pared 4 bases from V and 10 bases from J, leaving 13 bases between. The CDR3 here is CASSSAGVGAFF. Here the CDR3 DNA reads TGTGCCAGCAGTTCCGCGGGGGTTGGAGCTTTCTTT.

The chain combines TRBV7-6 with TRBJ2-2, with D unclear. Germline CDR1 is SGHVS and CDR2 is FNYEAQ. V was shortened by 1 base and J by 5 bases, with 8 bases between the two germline ends. The CDR3 is 14 amino acids. CDR3 in amino acids: CASSLVEDTGELFF. CDR3 sequence (DNA): TGTGCCAGCAGCTTAGTAGAAGATACCGGGGAGCTGTTTTTT. Full variable domain (outside the CDR3, taken from reference TRBV7-6 and TRBJ2-2): GAGVSQSPRYKVTKRGQDVALRCDPISGHVSLYWYRQALGQGPEFLTYFNYEAQQDKSGLPNDRFSAERPEGSISTLTIQRTEQRDSAMYRCASSLVEDTGELFFGEGSRLTVL.

J is TRBJ2-3 and V is TRBV30; D is ambiguous. The V gene lost 1 base and the J gene lost 1 base, with 12 bases spanning the gap. This CDR3 spans 15 amino acids. Germline assignment: CDR1 GTSNPN and CDR2 SVGIG (reference sequence). As DNA, the CDR3 is TGTGCCTGGAGTGGGAGAAAATTCCGCACAGATACGCAGTATTTT. This translates into CAWSGRKFRTDTQYF.

This sequence joins TRBV4-3 and TRBJ2-1; possibly TRBD1 or TRBD2 for D (6 bases each). Trimming left V 0 bases short and J 8 bases short, with 14 bases between. From germline, CDR1 is LGHNA and CDR2 YSLEER. CDR3 length: 15 amino acids. The CDR3 is CASSQDWGAGDEQFF. The CDR3 nucleotides are TGCGCCAGCAGCCAAGATTGGGGGGCAGGGGATGAGCAGTTCTTC.

Concerning this clone itself: No DNA is shown, since the ends of the CDR3 on it are uncertain; the CDR3 is the one TCRdb lists. Other DNA sequences of this sample code for an identical CDR3. The chain is built from TRBV29-1 and TRBJ1-5; the table assigns TRBD1, which was not confirmed against the DNA. Inclusive of both ends, the CDR3 amounts to 13 amino acids. Germline V gene sequence: CDR1 SQVTM, CDR2 ANQGSEA. The CDR3 region is CSVAQGARGTQHF.

The CDR3 is CASSSPGTAIGYTF. CDR3 sequence (DNA): TGTGCCAGCAGTTCCCCCGGGACGGCTATCGGCTACACCTTC. The V and J genes are TRBV28 and TRBJ1-2; D is perhaps TRBD1 (5 bases). Germline lookup yields CDR1 MDHEN and CDR2 SYDVKM. The CDR3 contains 14 residues. The ends were cut back, 4 bases at V and 8 bases at J, with 17 bases in the middle.

The chain combines TRBV7-6 with TRBJ2-5, with D hard to call. The CDR3 has 16 amino acids. The germline CDR1 and CDR2 sequences are SGHVS and FNYEAQ. V lost 5 bases and J lost 5, with 21 bases in between. The CDR3 DNA follows: TGTGCCAGCAGCCCCGACACAGTCCCGCGCGTGGAGACCCAGTACTTC. Its protein product is CASSPDTVPRVETQYF.

CDR3 DNA: TGCGCCAGCAGCTACAGGAGCTCCTACGAGCAGTACTTC. Translation: CASSYRSSYEQYF. The chain carries TRBV5-1 and TRBJ2-7, with a possible D match to TRBD1 (5 bases). The CDR3 is 13 amino acids. Looked up from germline, CDR1 is SGHRS and CDR2 is YFSETQ. V dropped 3 bases and J dropped 0 bases, with 7 bases sitting between them.

The chain recombines TRBV5-4 with TRBJ2-3; 7 positions agree with TRBD2. The V segment lost 4 bases and the J segment 1 base; nucleotides outside the gene matches: 3. CDR1 is SGHNT and CDR2 is YYREEE in the germline V gene (reference sequence). This CDR3 contains 14 residues. CDR3 DNA sequence: TGTGCCAGCAGCCCAACTAGCGGCACAGATACGCAGTATTTT. It yields the protein CASSPTSGTDTQYF.

V usage is TRBV6-1 and J usage is TRBJ2-7; 10 nucleotides match TRBD2. The CDR3 loop spans 14 amino acids. After removal of 7 bases from V and 4 bases from J, the junction contained 7 bases not matched to a gene. Germline assignment: CDR1 MNHNS and CDR2 SASEGT. CDR3 amino acids: CASIGVSGRYEQYF. Here the CDR3 DNA reads TGTGCCAGCATCGGGGTTAGCGGGAGGTACGAGCAGTACTTC.

This chain's CDR3 is CASSASGQGNEQYF. Here the CDR3 DNA reads TGTGCCAGCAGCGCCTCGGGACAGGGAAACGAGCAGTACTTC. This sequence joins TRBV9 and TRBJ2-7; 9 nucleotides match TRBD1. CDR1 and CDR2 from the germline V gene are SGDLS and YYNGEE. V shed 3 bases and J 5 bases; nucleotides not matched to a gene: 6. The CDR3 has 14 amino acids.

V gene TRBV18 combines with J gene TRBJ2-7; 9 bases fit TRBD2. The CDR3 covers 15 residues. CDR1 is KGHSH, CDR2 LQKENI, per germline. V trimming: 5 bases; J trimming: 4 bases; junction bases outside the gene matches: 9. CDR3 bases: TGTGCCAGCTCAGAAGCGGGAGGTTTAAGGTACGAGCAGTACTTC. Its translation: CASSEAGGLRYEQYF.

This clone appeared a few times. This chain joins TRBV28 and TRBJ2-7; 9 nucleotides agree with TRBD2. CDR3 length: 14 residues. Germline-derived CDR1 and CDR2 are MDHEN and SYDVKM. The junction had 5 bases not matched to a gene; V was cut back by 3 bases and J by 5 bases. The CDR3 DNA is TGTGCCAGCAGTTTTGGGACTAGCCAAGACGAGCAGTACTTC. Protein product: CASSFGTSQDEQYF.

This clone was recorded once. This sequence joins TRBV29-1 and TRBJ2-5, with TRBD1 matching 9 bases. The V gene end was trimmed by 3 bases and the J gene end by 4 bases; junction bases not matched to a gene: 6. CDR1 SQVTM and CDR2 ANQGSEA come from the germline V gene. The CDR3 length is 14 residues. Here the CDR3 reads CSVEVTGGGETQYF. CDR3 sequence (DNA): TGCAGCGTTGAGGTGACAGGGGGTGGAGAGACCCAGTACTTC.

This clone was seen only once. The chain joins TRBV21-1 to TRBJ2-7; the table's D call TRBD1 went unverified against the DNA. TRBV21-1 is deemed a pseudogene. The CDR3 covers 16 residues. The CDR3 is CASSKGRRGLPYEQYF. The CDR3 DNA is TGTGCCAGCAGCAAAGGAAGGAGGGGGCTACCCTACGAGCAGTACTTC.

J is TRBJ1-5 and V is TRBV7-2, with D possibly being TRBD1 (5 bases). Germline CDR1 reads SGHTA; CDR2 reads FQGNSA. The CDR3 consists of 17 residues. Trimming removed 4 bases at V and 2 bases at J, with 18 bases between. The CDR3 region has the DNA TGTGCCAGCAGCTCCGGAGGGGCGGGGTGGGGCAATCAGCCCCAGCATTTT. It encodes CASSSGGAGWGNQPQHF.

The chain joins TRBV19 to TRBJ1-2, with 12 bases identical to TRBD1. The J segment lost 6 bases and the V segment lost 5 bases, leaving 7 bases of the junction unmatched. The CDR3 loop spans 15 amino acids. Looked up from germline, CDR1 is LNHDA and CDR2 is SQIVND (reference sequence). For the CDR3, the DNA is TGTGCCAGTAGTGCCCCGGGACAGGGGGCGAATGGCTACACCTTC. This sequence encodes CASSAPGQGANGYTF.